The rows below give T cell receptor beta chains drawn from one sample of a study of cytomegalovirus exposure and HLA in healthy donors. TCRdb keeps only in-frame clones here, not all; method: immunoSEQ multiplex PCR. Of roughly 150,000 clones listed, more than 75% are singletons. The material sequenced was PBMCs. Receptors were obtained from a middle-aged woman in good health and CMV-seropositive. Each CDR3 is given with its conserved first and last residue. A D gene is named only where the DNA matches it firmly. Some rows have no size entry. The others give once, few or many, or a class for an expanded clone.

v_gene,abundance,d_gene,j_gene,CDR3aa,CDR3nt
TRBV4-1,.,TRBD2,TRBJ2-7,CASSQKREGPHEQYF,TGCGCCAGCAGCCAGAAGCGGGAGGGCCCCCACGAGCAGTACTTC
TRBV28,few,.,TRBJ2-7,CASSFNYEQYF,TGTGCCAGCAGTTTCAACTACGAGCAGTACTTC
TRBV6-5,.,.,TRBJ1-1,CASRLGSYTEAFF,TGTGCCAGCAGACTAGGTTCTTACACTGAAGCTTTCTTT
TRBV28,.,.,TRBJ1-2,CATTRRQALYGYTF,TGTGCCACGACGAGGAGACAGGCCCTCTATGGCTACACCTTC
TRBV7-3,.,.,TRBJ2-3,CASSFSGPDTQYF,TGTGCCAGCAGCTTTAGCGGCCCGGATACGCAGTATTTT
TRBV19,.,.,TRBJ1-2,CASSIAASYGYTF,TGTGCCAGTAGTATAGCAGCGAGCTATGGCTACACCTTC
TRBV9,.,.,TRBJ2-3,CASSVTSSADTQYF,TGTGCCAGCAGCGTGACTAGTAGCGCAGATACGCAGTATTTT
TRBV5-1,.,.,TRBJ1-3,CASSLGPGASSGNTIYF,TGCGCCAGCAGCTTGGGTCCAGGGGCCAGCTCTGGAAACACCATATATTTT
TRBV4-2,many,TRBD2,TRBJ2-3,CASSQGAGGGADTQYF,TGTGCCAGCAGCCAAGGGGCGGGAGGAGGCGCAGATACGCAGTATTTT
TRBV19,.,TRBD1,TRBJ1-3,CASRKPGTGTTIYF,TGTGCCAGTAGGAAACCTGGGACAGGGACCACCATATATTTT
TRBV2,.,TRBD1,TRBJ2-5,CASSVSGGGGQETQYF,TGTGCCAGCAGTGTATCAGGGGGCGGTGGGCAAGAGACCCAGTACTTC
TRBV4-1,.,TRBD1,TRBJ1-5,CASSLGHRGDQPQHF,TGCGCCAGCAGCCTCGGACACAGGGGGGATCAGCCCCAGCATTTT
TRBV7-9,.,.,TRBJ2-5,CASSPGLPPETQYF,TGTGCCAGCAGCCCAGGACTCCCTCCAGAGACCCAGTACTTC
TRBV5-8,.,TRBD2,TRBJ2-1,CASSLELAAYNEQFF,TGTGCCAGCAGCTTGGAACTAGCGGCCTACAATGAGCAGTTCTTC
TRBV6-6,.,.,TRBJ2-7,CASSTSGTPYEQYF,TGTGCCAGCAGTACCTCCGGGACTCCTTACGAGCAGTACTTC
TRBV5-1,.,TRBD1,TRBJ2-7,CASRPGPGQAYEQYF,TGCGCCAGCAGGCCGGGTCCCGGACAGGCCTACGAGCAGTACTTC
TRBV4-1,few,TRBD1,TRBJ2-7,CASSLPMGDRKYEQYF,TGCGCCAGCAGCCTACCTATGGGGGACAGGAAGTACGAGCAGTACTTC
TRBV7-7,once,.,TRBJ1-3,CASSPSSGNTIYF,TGTGCTAGCAGTCCGAGCTCTGGAAACACCATATATTTT
TRBV28,.,TRBD1,TRBJ1-2,CASRRQGSVSNYGYTF,TGTGCCAGCAGGAGACAGGGGAGCGTGTCCAACTATGGCTACACCTTC
TRBV5-1,.,.,TRBJ2-7,CASSAGTPLAEQYF,TGCGCCAGCAGCGCCGGGACTCCGCTCGCCGAGCAGTACTTC
TRBV29-1,once,TRBD1,TRBJ2-2,CSVDRGLGGELFF,TGCAGCGTTGACAGGGGGCTTGGCGGGGAGCTGTTTTTT
TRBV11-3,.,.,TRBJ2-7,CASSLAGSYEQYF,TGTGCCAGCAGCTTAGCAGGCAGCTACGAGCAGTACTTC
TRBV19,.,TRBD2,TRBJ2-3,CASTRGPAGLAGSDTQYF,TGTGCCAGTACCAGAGGGCCGGCCGGACTAGCCGGGTCAGATACGCAGTATTTT
TRBV29-1,.,TRBD1,TRBJ2-7,CSVTSGTGSSYEQYF,TGCAGCGTCACGTCCGGGACAGGGAGCTCCTACGAGCAGTACTTC
TRBV11-3,.,.,TRBJ2-7,CASSLFHGSSYEQYF,TGTGCCAGCAGCTTATTTCACGGGAGCTCCTACGAGCAGTACTTC
TRBV28,.,TRBD2,TRBJ2-1,CATPKREADNEQFF,TGTGCCACCCCGAAGCGGGAGGCGGACAATGAGCAGTTCTTC
TRBV6-1,.,TRBD2,TRBJ2-1,CASETGLAGGSEQFF,TGTGCCAGTGAGACGGGACTAGCGGGAGGAAGTGAGCAGTTCTTC
TRBV7-2,.,.,TRBJ2-7,CASSLAGANEQYF,TGTGCCAGCAGCTTAGCGGGAGCGAACGAGCAGTACTTC
TRBV10-2,.,TRBD2,TRBJ2-1,CASSVLAGTNEQFF,TGCGCCAGCAGTGTTTTAGCGGGGACCAATGAGCAGTTCTTC
TRBV28,.,TRBD1,TRBJ2-2,CASRVGTGLTSMTGELFF,TGTGCCAGCAGGGTGGGGACAGGGTTGACTAGCATGACCGGGGAGCTGTTTTTT
TRBV6-6,.,TRBD1,TRBJ1-2,CASSPRTGTEYYGYTF,TGTGCCAGCAGTCCCCGTACCGGGACAGAATACTATGGCTACACCTTC
TRBV6-4,.,.,TRBJ2-3,CASSDKQGADTQYF,TGTGCCAGCAGTGACAAGCAGGGCGCAGATACGCAGTATTTT
TRBV2,.,.,TRBJ2-2,CASNIGGANTGELFF,TGTGCCAGCAACATCGGAGGGGCGAACACCGGGGAGCTGTTTTTT
TRBV29-1,.,TRBD1,TRBJ2-7,CSGAQGQGYEQYF,TGCAGCGGGGCCCAGGGACAGGGTTACGAGCAGTACTTC
TRBV7-9,.,.,TRBJ1-2,CASSYSYGYTF,TGTGCCAGCAGTTACTCCTATGGCTACACCTTC
TRBV6-1,.,TRBD1,TRBJ2-7,CASTPMGQTPYEQYF,TGTGCCAGCACCCCGATGGGACAGACTCCCTACGAGCAGTACTTC
TRBV2,.,TRBD2,TRBJ2-3,CASSLAGVKGDTQYF,TGTGCCAGCAGTTTAGCGGGAGTCAAGGGAGATACGCAGTATTTT
TRBV19,.,.,TRBJ2-3,CASRRGGTDTQYF,TGTGCCAGTAGGCGGGGTGGCACAGATACGCAGTATTTT
TRBV4-2,.,.,TRBJ1-5,CASSQLEAGYNQPQHF,TGTGCCAGCAGCCAACTCGAGGCAGGGTATAACCAGCCCCAGCATTTT
TRBV5-4,few,.,TRBJ1-6,CASSLGQIGGNNSPLHF,TGTGCCAGCAGCTTGGGGCAAATTGGGGGCAATAATTCACCCCTCCACTTT
TRBV6-6,.,TRBD1,TRBJ2-7,CASSYPGQGSHEQYF,TGTGCCAGCAGTTACCCGGGACAGGGGAGCCACGAGCAGTACTTC
TRBV19,few,.,TRBJ2-5,CASSEGGETQYF,TGTGCCAGTAGTGAAGGGGGTGAGACCCAGTACTTC